This TCR beta chain appears in the sequencing data of a study of shared clonotypes between healthy human individuals. General observations from the study: In general, naive subsets displayed greater estimated richness than memory subsets did.

How the authors handled the data: Without quality scores, immunoSEQ junctional reads could not be filtered like full-length reads. Here immunoSEQ multiplex PCR was the method, and the copy in TCRdb shows in-frame clones only, minus some. Clonal size and the V and J genes are those of that table, whereas D and trimming came from the DNA. The sample shows 1 million to 1.3 million clones, roughly 74% of them seen only once. For this clone: Its cognate antigen is unknown.

The CDR3 extends over 15 amino acids. Trimming pared 1 base from V and 7 bases from J, leaving 13 bases between. The germline CDR1 and CDR2 sequences are SNHLY and FYNNEI. The clonotype originates from a man aged 18-30 years in good health. Some clones in this sample may be carry-over from other donors' samples. Sequences were obtained from memory CD4+ T cells from PBMCs. Specified subset: CD45RA-negative fraction. The chain joins TRBV2 to TRBJ2-2; possible D gene TRBD2, 6 bases. DNA of the CDR3: TGTGCCAGCAGTGAAGAGCGGGCGGAATACGGGGAGCTGTTTTTT. Its translation is CASSEERAEYGELFF.